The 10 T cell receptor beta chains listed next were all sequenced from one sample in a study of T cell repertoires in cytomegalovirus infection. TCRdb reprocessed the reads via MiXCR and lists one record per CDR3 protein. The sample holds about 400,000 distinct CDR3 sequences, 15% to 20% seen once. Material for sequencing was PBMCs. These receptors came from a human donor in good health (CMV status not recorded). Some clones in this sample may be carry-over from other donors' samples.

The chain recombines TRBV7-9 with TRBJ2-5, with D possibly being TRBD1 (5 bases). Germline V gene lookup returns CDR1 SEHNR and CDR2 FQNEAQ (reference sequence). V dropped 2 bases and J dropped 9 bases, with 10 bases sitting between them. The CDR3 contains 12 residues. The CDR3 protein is CASSLPLGAQYF. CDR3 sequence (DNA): TGTGCCAGCAGCTTACCCTTAGGGGCCCAGTACTTC.

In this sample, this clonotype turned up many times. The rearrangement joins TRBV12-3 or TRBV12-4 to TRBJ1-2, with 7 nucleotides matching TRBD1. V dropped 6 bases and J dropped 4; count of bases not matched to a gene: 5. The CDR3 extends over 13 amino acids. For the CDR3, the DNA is TGTGCCAGCAGACAACAGGGGAGCTATGGCTACACCTTC. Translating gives CASRQQGSYGYTF.

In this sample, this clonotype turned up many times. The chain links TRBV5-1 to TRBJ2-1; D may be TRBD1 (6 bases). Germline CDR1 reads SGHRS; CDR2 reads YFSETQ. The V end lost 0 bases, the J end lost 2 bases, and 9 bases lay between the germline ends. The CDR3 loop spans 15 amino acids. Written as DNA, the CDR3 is TGCGCCAGCAGCTTGGAAGCAGGGGCCTACAATGAGCAGTTCTTC. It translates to CASSLEAGAYNEQFF.

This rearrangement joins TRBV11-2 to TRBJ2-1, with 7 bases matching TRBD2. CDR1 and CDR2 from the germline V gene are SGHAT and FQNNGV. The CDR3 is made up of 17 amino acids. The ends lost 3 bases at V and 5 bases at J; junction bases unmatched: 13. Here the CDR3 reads CASSFGESWAGDNEQFF. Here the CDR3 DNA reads TGTGCCAGCAGCTTTGGAGAGTCCTGGGCGGGGGACAATGAGCAGTTCTTC.

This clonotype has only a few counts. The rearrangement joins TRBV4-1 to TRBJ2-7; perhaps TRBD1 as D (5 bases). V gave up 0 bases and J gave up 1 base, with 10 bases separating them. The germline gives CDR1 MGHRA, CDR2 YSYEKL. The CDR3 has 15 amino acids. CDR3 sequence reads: CASSQDKGLSYEQYF. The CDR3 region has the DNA TGCGCCAGCAGCCAAGATAAGGGGCTATCCTACGAGCAGTACTTC.

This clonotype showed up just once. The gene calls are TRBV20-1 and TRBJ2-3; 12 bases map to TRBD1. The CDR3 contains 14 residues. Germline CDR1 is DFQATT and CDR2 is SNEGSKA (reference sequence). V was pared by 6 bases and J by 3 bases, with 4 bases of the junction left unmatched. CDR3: CSAVGQGATDTQYF. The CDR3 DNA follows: TGCAGTGCCGTGGGACAGGGGGCGACAGATACGCAGTATTTT.

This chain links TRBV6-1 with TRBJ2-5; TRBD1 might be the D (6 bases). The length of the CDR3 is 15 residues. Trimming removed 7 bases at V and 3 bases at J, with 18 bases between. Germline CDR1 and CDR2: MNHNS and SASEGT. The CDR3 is CASTPSRTAKETQYF. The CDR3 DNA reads TGTGCCAGCACCCCAAGTAGGACAGCAAAAGAGACCCAGTACTTC.

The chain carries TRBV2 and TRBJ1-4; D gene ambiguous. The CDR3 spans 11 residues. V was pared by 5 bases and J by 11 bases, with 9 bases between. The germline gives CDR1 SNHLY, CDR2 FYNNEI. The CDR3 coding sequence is TGTGCCAGCAGTCTACAGAGGAAACTGTTTTTT. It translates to CASSLQRKLFF.

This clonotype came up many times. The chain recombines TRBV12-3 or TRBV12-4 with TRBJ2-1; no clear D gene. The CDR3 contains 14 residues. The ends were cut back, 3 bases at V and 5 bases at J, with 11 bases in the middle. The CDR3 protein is CASSFHFRDNEQFF. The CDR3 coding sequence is TGTGCCAGCAGTTTCCACTTTAGAGACAATGAGCAGTTCTTC.

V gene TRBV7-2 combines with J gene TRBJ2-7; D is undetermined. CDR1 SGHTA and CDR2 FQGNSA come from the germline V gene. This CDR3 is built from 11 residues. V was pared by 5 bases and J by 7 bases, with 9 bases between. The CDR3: CASSQLGEQYF. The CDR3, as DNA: TGTGCCAGCAGCCAATTGGGGGAGCAGTACTTC.